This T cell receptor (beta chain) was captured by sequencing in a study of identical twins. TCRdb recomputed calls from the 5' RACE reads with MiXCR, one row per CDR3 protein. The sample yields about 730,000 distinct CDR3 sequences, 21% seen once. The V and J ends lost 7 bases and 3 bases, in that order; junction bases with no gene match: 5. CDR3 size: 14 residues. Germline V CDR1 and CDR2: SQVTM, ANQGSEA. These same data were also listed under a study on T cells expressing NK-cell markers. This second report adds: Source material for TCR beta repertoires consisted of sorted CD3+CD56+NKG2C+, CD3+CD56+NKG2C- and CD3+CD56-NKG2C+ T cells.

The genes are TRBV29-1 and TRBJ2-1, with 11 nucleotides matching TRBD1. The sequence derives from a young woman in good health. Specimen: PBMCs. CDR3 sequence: CSAGGTGGYNEQFF. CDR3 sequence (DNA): TGCAGCGCCGGGGGGACAGGGGGCTACAATGAGCAGTTCTTC.